This entry concerns a single T cell receptor (beta chain). Its antigen is as yet unknown. A single base is all that separates this from a far larger clone, so a read error is likely. Other DNA sequences within the sample encode an identical CDR3. The quantity of DNA used in unsorted PBMC replicate PCRs was 250 to 350 ng, corresponding to 25,000 to 35,000 T cell genomes. Assay used: immunoSEQ multiplex PCR; TCRdb lists only in-frame clones, some missing. The data show about 490,000 clones, over 70% seen once. The CDR3 is made up of 14 amino acids. Trimming pared 5 bases from V and 5 bases from J, leaving 15 bases between. Germline V gene lookup returns CDR1 SGHTA and CDR2 FQGTGA. The entry originates in a study of shared clonotypes between healthy human individuals. Points from the study as a whole: The donor pool, a small one, limited the genetic and exposure-history diversity represented. An anticipated effect of sequencing depth on clonotype sharing among donors was recognized.

This rearrangement joins TRBV7-3 to TRBJ2-5, with D perhaps matching TRBD2 (5 bases). The clonotype comes from a woman aged 40 to 55 in good health. Some clones in this sample may be carry-over from other donors' samples. Sequencing was performed on PBMCs. This chain's CDR3 is CASSLGRRGETQYF. The DNA of the CDR3 is TGTGCCAGCAGCCTCGGTCGACGGGGTGAGACCCAGTACTTC.